This paragraph reports one TCR beta chain. This clone was counted many times. Its antigen specificity is not known. No much larger clone is present one base from it, and per-base qualities are unavailable. The entry originates in a study of blood T cell repertoires in COVID-19 (dated by TCRdb to between 2020 and 2021). Regarding the study in general: Samples from collaborators originated in the United States, Italy and Spain and spanned both the acute and convalescent phases of COVID-19. The samples were drawn from two sources: the first 160 participants of the ongoing ImmuneRACE study, and 950 to 1,500 subjects contributed by 6 global collaborators. Deeply sampled blood TCRbeta repertoires from subjects exposed to, actively infected with, or recovered from COVID-19 were included in the dataset. A de-identified subject ID, COVID-19 status, age in years and sex were almost always included in the sample metadata. The prospective study material was composed of cDNA or gDNA derived from T cells, B-cell-depleted T cells, or PBMCs. Where available, HLA class I and class II types were taken from metadata supplied by the sample provider and were not determined by assay-based typing. The repertoires were made available in a free public database intended to serve as a resource for research on the immune response to SARS-CoV-2.

Participants in the prospective study were aged 18 to 89 years, lived in 20 to 25 United States geographic areas, and enrolled through a virtual design. In the prospective study, participants were assigned to cohorts based on the clinical history participants reported in a screening survey and a study questionnaire. Each participant in the prospective study had whole blood, serum and a nasopharyngeal or oropharyngeal swab collected by mobile phlebotomists. Participants in the prospective study had the option to provide additional blood draws and questionnaires over a roughly 2-month period. Prospective study blood samples were shipped either frozen or at room temperature before DNA extraction. Broad study findings and their caveats: Clinical and demographic metadata were provided uncurated, with the amount varying by source and participant.

The CDR3 covers 14 residues, taking in both the cysteine and the phenylalanine. Of all the DNA, just the CDR3 is kept, 42 bases in frame from base 1. The germline V gene (reference sequence) specifies LNHDA as CDR1 and SQIVND as CDR2. Trimming costs V 8 bases and J 2 bases, and their ends lie 15 bases apart. The immunoSEQ Assay, a bias-controlled multiplex PCR, was used to amplify TCRbeta CDR3 regions from genomic DNA. The original methods were these. Nucleated cell counts per sample were estimated from amplification of reference gene primers within the assay. To quantify the absolute abundance of each unique TCRbeta CDR3 rearrangement, sequence reads were collapsed and filtered. For each sample, productive Simpson clonality was calculated as the square root of Simpson's diversity index across productive rearrangements. This immuneACCESS table, as held by TCRdb, lists in-frame sequences with V and J called but not all clones. Of the missing ones, under half trace to an unresolved V gene in checked studies; the others have no known cause. The V and J calls and clone size come from that table; D and trimming were worked out from the DNA. For this sample the table gives 130,000 to 150,000 clones, of which 88% were detected only once. The leading ten clones occupy approximately 1.2% of the sample.

This sequence uses TRBV19 and TRBJ1-2; a tentative D match to TRBD1 spans 5 bases. This TCR came from a woman aged 25 to 39 with acute COVID-19. Material: PBMCs or T cells enriched from blood (not recorded which). The DNA sequence is TGTGCCAGTGGTTCAGGACGGGGGAACTATGGCTACACCTTC. This is translated as CASGSGRGNYGYTF.